Listed below are T cell receptor beta chains from one sample, sequenced in a study of T-cell reconstitution after alpha-beta-depleted transplantation in children. TCRdb independently ran MiXCR on the PCR reads; one entry per CDR3 protein. The repertoire has around 500,000 distinct CDR3 sequences, under 25% of them found once; the top ten carry 13% to 15%. Source: PBMCs, mostly from graft donor cells, taken 360 days after TCRalphabeta/CD19-depleted stem cell transplant. These receptors were obtained from a boy under two years old who had a stem cell transplant for acute myeloid leukemia, so the T cells may come from the graft donor. The conserved cysteine and the conserved F or W are not part of the CDR3 here. D genes are given only for firm matches.

TRBJ1-6 | . | TRBV6-5 | ASSYQDTHNSPLH
TRBJ1-6 | . | TRBV7-8 | ASSPSDSPLH
TRBJ1-3 | TRBD1 | TRBV7-2 | ASRPTGSRGNTIY
TRBJ1-2 | . | TRBV20-1 | SADWTVEYGGYT
TRBJ2-5 | TRBD2 | TRBV12-3/TRBV12-4 | ASSPLTSGGGQETQY
TRBJ1-2 | . | TRBV6-5 | ASSYSGGGYT
TRBJ2-2 | TRBD1 | TRBV12-3/TRBV12-4 | ASSTGTGYTGELF
TRBJ2-7 | TRBD2 | TRBV7-2 | ASSLEGGGGYEQY
TRBJ2-3 | TRBD2 | TRBV12-3/TRBV12-4 | ASSFLWSSGGAVDTQY
TRBJ1-2 | . | TRBV7-9 | ASSFGEGYT
TRBJ2-3 | . | TRBV19 | ASTSSEAQY
TRBJ2-3 | . | TRBV12-3/TRBV12-4 | ASSFRLGSKSDTQY
TRBJ2-3 | . | TRBV2 | ASSEASIADTQY
TRBJ2-5 | . | TRBV6-1 | ASSEPTGGVETQY
TRBJ1-1 | . | TRBV6-1 | ASSVREDTEAF
TRBJ2-7 | TRBD1 | TRBV20-1 | SAAGTGVGYEQY
TRBJ1-4 | . | TRBV21-1 | ASNRWTGNEKLF
TRBJ2-5 | . | TRBV6-6 | ASSQGEGGQY
TRBJ1-2 | TRBD1 | TRBV20-1 | SARETGKTENGYT
TRBJ2-5 | . | TRBV29-1 | SVEGAPGTKQETQY
TRBJ2-1 | TRBD2 | TRBV7-2 | ASSLGFGGADGEQF
TRBJ2-1 | TRBD1 | TRBV24-1 | ATSRTGGFYNEQF
TRBJ2-2 | TRBD2 | TRBV6-1 | ASSPTSGGVIGELF
TRBJ2-1 | . | TRBV29-1 | SVRTTGPGQF
TRBJ2-6 | . | TRBV29-1 | SPGRRDIFSGANVLT
TRBJ2-3 | . | TRBV19 | ASSMALITDTQY
TRBJ1-2 | . | TRBV7-9 | ASSLARSNYGYT
TRBJ1-1 | . | TRBV11-2 | ATSSGQNTEAF
TRBJ2-1 | . | TRBV28 | ASSSRQVSDEQF
TRBJ1-5 | . | TRBV15 | ATSIEAGRSNQPQH
TRBJ2-5 | . | TRBV27 | ASSFTRKETQY
TRBJ2-1 | TRBD1 | TRBV29-1 | SVYRGHEQF
TRBJ2-3 | . | TRBV3-1 | ASRRGPTEDTQY
TRBJ1-2 | TRBD1 | TRBV12-3/TRBV12-4 | ASSYPGGGHGYT
TRBJ2-1 | . | TRBV6-1 | ASSRRDPYNEQF